This TCR beta chain was captured by sequencing in a study of cytomegalovirus exposure and HLA in healthy donors. This PCR relied on a set of 60 Vbeta primers and 13 Jbeta primers. Method: immunoSEQ multiplex PCR; TCRdb's copy keeps in-frame clones and lacks some. This table holds fewer than 75,000 clones, 80% found once. The CDR3 runs to 12 residues. The germline gives CDR1 MNHEY, CDR2 SVGAGI. This chain connects TRBV6-5 to TRBJ1-1; weak D call: TRBD1 (5 bases). Source material: PBMCs. The receptor was isolated from a woman in her 30s in good health and CMV-seronegative. The CDR3 DNA sequence: TGTGGGACACGACGGACAAACACTGAAGCTTTCTTT. It yields the protein CGTRRTNTEAFF.